This T cell receptor (beta chain) was recorded in a study of T cell responses to AZD1222 COVID-19 vaccine. Study summary: Pooling covered second doses at about 4 or about 12 weeks.

Germline values: CDR1 MDHEN, CDR2 SYDVKM. V lost 5 bases and J 5 bases, leaving 16 bases between the germline ends. There are 15 residues in the CDR3. Worth noting for this clone: Its antigen is unidentified.

Findings of the study overall: Donors were chiefly white British, with a greater number of females, and clonal diversity was perhaps underestimated. Sampling captured repertoires only after the peak T cell response. Among AZD1222 vaccinees, only six or seven were seropositive at baseline.

Assay used: immunoSEQ multiplex PCR; TCRdb lists only in-frame clones, some missing. The sample lists about 110,000 clones, around nine tenths occurring once. This chain links TRBV28 with TRBJ2-4, with D perhaps TRBD2 (6 bases). The receptor comes from an adult in good health. The source material was peripheral blood, sampled on day 0 of AZD1222 vaccination. Written as DNA, the CDR3 is TGTGCCAGCAGTGGCACTGGGACTCAAGAAAACATTCAGTACTTC. This translates into CASSGTGTQENIQYF.